This TCR beta chain is from a study of Ad26.COV2.S vaccination and SARS-CoV-2 variants. Study background: The COV1001 Ad26.COV2.S trial arm included the donor. The study's findings and limits: Participants given vaccine showed non-spike TCR breadth similar to that of placebo recipients. Substantial breadth in spike-specific CD8+ and CD4+ T cell responses was reportedly seen after vaccination.

The table came from immunoSEQ multiplex PCR; TCRdb's copy has only in-frame clones and leaves some out. This table holds approximately 500,000 clones, around 88% found once. This clone was detected only a few times. Its cognate antigen is unknown. Regarding treatment: some 19 received Ad26.COV2.S at low or high dose, single or two shots; several received placebo; per-sample allocation not given. The samples date from day 63 after the first vaccine or placebo injection. It was an adult aged 18-55 years in Boston who was the donor. This sequence originates from a person aged 18-65 years who received the Ad26.COV2.S COVID-19 vaccine or a placebo. The sample was peripheral blood, taken in a trial of Ad26.COV2.S vaccine versus placebo.

This CDR3 is CASSTTNEKLFF. In nucleotides, the CDR3 is TGTGCCAGCAGCACAACTAATGAAAAACTGTTTTTT. This chain uses TRBV28 with TRBJ1-4; unclear D gene. CDR3 length: 12 amino acids. Trimming left V 6 bases short and J 0 bases short, with 2 bases between. In germline, CDR1 is MDHEN, CDR2 SYDVKM.